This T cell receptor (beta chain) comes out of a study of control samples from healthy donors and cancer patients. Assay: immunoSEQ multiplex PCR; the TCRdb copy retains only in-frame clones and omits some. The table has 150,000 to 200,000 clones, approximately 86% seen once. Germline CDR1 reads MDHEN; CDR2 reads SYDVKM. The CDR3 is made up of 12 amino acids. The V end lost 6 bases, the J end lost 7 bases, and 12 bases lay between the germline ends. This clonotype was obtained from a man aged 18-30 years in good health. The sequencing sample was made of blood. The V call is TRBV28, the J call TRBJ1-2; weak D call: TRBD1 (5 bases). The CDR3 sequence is CASRGGDGGYTF. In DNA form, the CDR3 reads TGTGCCAGCAGGGGGGGAGACGGTGGCTACACCTTC.